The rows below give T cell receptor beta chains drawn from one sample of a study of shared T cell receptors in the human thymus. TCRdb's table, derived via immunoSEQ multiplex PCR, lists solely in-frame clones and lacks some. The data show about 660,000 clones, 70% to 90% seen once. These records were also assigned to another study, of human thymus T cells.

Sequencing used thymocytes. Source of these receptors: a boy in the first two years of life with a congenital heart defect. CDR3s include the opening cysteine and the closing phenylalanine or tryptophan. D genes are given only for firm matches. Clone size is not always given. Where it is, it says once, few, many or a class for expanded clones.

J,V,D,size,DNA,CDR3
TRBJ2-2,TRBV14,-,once,TGTGCCAGCAGCTCTCGACAGGCGAACACCGGGGAGCTGTTTTTT,CASSSRQANTGELFF
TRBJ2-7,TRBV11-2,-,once,TGTGCCAGCAGCCTCCTCGGACTACCCTACGAGCAGTACTTC,CASSLLGLPYEQYF
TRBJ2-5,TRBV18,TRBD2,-,TGTGCCAGCTCACCACGGGCGGGAGCGGAGACCCAGTACTTC,CASSPRAGAETQYF
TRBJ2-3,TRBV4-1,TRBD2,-,TGCGCCAGCAGCCAAGAAGGACTAGCGGGAGAGGCAGATACGCAGTATTTT,CASSQEGLAGEADTQYF
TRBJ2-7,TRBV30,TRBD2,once,TGTGCCTGGAGTTCGACTAGCCTAGACTCCTACGAGCAGTACTTC,CAWSSTSLDSYEQYF
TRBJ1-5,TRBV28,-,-,TGTGCCAGCAGTTTATACCAGGTAGACCCATCCTTTTATAGCAATCAGCCCCAGCATTTT,CASSLYQVDPSFYSNQPQHF
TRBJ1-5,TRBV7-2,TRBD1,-,TGTGCCAGCAGCCTCCTCGGACAGGGAGGGCAGCCCCAGCATTTT,CASSLLGQGGQPQHF
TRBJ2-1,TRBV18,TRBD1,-,TGTGCCAGCTCACCATGTCCCGGGACAGGGTCCAACTACAATGAGCAGTTCTTC,CASSPCPGTGSNYNEQFF
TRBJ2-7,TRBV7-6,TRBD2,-,TGTGCCAGCAGCTCCAGCGGGAGTTTTTACGAGCAGTACTTC,CASSSSGSFYEQYF
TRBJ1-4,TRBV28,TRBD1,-,TGTGCCAGCAGTTTGGACAGGGCAACTAATGAAAAACTGTTTTTT,CASSLDRATNEKLFF
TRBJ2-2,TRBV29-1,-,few,TGCAGCGTTGAAGAAGGTAGAGGGAAAGACACCGGGGAGCTGTTTTTT,CSVEEGRGKDTGELFF
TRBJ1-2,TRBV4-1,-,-,TGCGCCAGCAGCCAAGATTTAGGGGGTTTTAACTATGGCTACACCTTC,CASSQDLGGFNYGYTF
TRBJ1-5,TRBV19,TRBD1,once,TGTGCCAGTAGTATTATGGGGGGCACAACTGACAGGGCCTATCAGCCCCAGCATTTT,CASSIMGGTTDRAYQPQHF
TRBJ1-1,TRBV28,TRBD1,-,TGTGCCAGCAGGCGGACAGGAGACCCTGAAGCTTTCTTT,CASRRTGDPEAFF
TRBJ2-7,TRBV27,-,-,TGTGCCAGCAGTTTTCCACCGGACGAGCAGTACTTC,CASSFPPDEQYF
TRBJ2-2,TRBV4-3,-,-,TGCGCCAGCAGTTCAGGGGTAGGGGGGGAGCTGTTTTTT,CASSSGVGGELFF
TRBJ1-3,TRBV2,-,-,TGTGCCAGCAGTGACCCTACAGGGAGCTCTGGAAACACCATATATTTT,CASSDPTGSSGNTIYF
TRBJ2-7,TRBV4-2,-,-,TGTGCCAGCAGCCAAGAGCCGACAGCGACTCTCTACGAGCAGTACTTC,CASSQEPTATLYEQYF
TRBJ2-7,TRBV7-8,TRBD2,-,TGTGCCAGCAGCTTAGCGGGGACAGAAAGACTAGCGGTCCACGAGCAGTACTTC,CASSLAGTERLAVHEQYF
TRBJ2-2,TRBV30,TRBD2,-,TGTGCCTGGAGTCGGACTAGCGGGAGCACCGGGGAGCTGTTTTTT,CAWSRTSGSTGELFF
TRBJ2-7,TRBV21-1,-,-,TGTGCCAGCAGCAAATGGATCTCGGGACTAGTGATGATATCCCCCTACGAGCAGTACTTC,CASSKWISGLVMISPYEQYF
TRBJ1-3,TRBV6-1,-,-,TGTGGGGAGGGCAGCTCTGGAAACACCATATATTTT,CGEGSSGNTIYF
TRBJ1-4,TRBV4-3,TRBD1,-,TGCGCCAGCAGCCAAGATTGGGGACAGTGGGATGAAAAACTGTTTTTT,CASSQDWGQWDEKLFF
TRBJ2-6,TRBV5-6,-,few,TGTGCCAGCAGCTTGGTTTGGGACACAGGAGTGGCTGGGGCCAACGTCCTGACTTTC,CASSLVWDTGVAGANVLTF
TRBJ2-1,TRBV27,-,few,TGTGCCAGCAGTTTATCACCTAGAACCCACCCCAATGAGCAGTTCTTC,CASSLSPRTHPNEQFF
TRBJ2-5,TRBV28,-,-,TGTGCCAGCGGCGATTGGACAGCTGACCAAGAGACCCAGTACTTC,CASGDWTADQETQYF
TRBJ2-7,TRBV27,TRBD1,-,TGTGCCAGCAGTTCAACGCGGAGGGACAGGGGGCTGTACGAGCAGTACTTC,CASSSTRRDRGLYEQYF
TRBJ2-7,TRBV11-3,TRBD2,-,TGTGCCAGCTGCTCTTATAGCGGGAGGATCTGCTACGAGCAGTACTTC,CASCSYSGRICYEQYF
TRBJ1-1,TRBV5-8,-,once,TGTGCCAGCAGCTTGTCGGAGAGGGAGAACACTGAAGCTTTCTTT,CASSLSERENTEAFF
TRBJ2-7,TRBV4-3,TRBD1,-,TGCGCCAGCAGCCAAGGGGCCGGGACAGGGGAGGACGAGCAGTACTTC,CASSQGAGTGEDEQYF
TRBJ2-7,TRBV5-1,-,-,TGCGCCAGCAGCTGCCCGGGGGACGAGCAGTACTTC,CASSCPGDEQYF